Sequencing of this T cell receptor (beta chain) was carried out in a study of blood T cell repertoires in COVID-19. About the research overall: COVID-19 samples from acute and convalescent phases originated in the United States, Italy and Spain. PBMCs, B-cell-depleted T cells, or T cells provided the cDNA or gDNA that made up the material.

Methods used by the authors: Amplifying reference gene primers gave estimates of nucleated cell counts. This table comes from immunoSEQ multiplex PCR, and its TCRdb copy is limited to in-frame clones, with some not included. Clonal size and the V and J genes are those of that table, whereas D and trimming came from the DNA. This sample has tens of thousands of clones, with more than 65% found just once. V lost 1 base and J lost 15; bases outside the gene matches: 9. CDR1 LGHNT and CDR2 FRNRAP come from the germline V gene. The CDR3 runs to 14 residues. This chain joins TRBV12-5 and TRBJ2-1; TRBD2 agrees at 10 bases. Sequencing was carried out using peripheral blood. This TCR derives from a human donor in a cohort sampled during active COVID-19. As DNA, the CDR3 is TGTGCTAGTGGTTTGGACGGAGCGGGAGGGCAAATGTTCTTC. Encoded protein: CASGLDGAGGQMFF.